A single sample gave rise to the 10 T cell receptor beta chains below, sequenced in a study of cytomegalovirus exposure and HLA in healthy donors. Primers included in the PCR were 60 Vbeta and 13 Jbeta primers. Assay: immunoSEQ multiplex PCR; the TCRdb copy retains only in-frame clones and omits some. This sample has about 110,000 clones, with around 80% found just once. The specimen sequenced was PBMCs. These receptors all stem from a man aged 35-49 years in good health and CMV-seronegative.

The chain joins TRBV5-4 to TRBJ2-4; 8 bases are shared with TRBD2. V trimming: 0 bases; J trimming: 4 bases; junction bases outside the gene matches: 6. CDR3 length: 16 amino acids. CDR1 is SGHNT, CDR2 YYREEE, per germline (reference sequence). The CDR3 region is CASSLGSGGGKNIQYF. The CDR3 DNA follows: TGTGCCAGCAGCTTGGGTTCGGGCGGGGGGAAAAACATTCAGTACTTC.

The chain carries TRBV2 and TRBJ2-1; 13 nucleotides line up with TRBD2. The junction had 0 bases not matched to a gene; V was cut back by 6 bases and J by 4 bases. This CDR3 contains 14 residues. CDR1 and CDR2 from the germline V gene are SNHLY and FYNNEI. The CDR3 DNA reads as TGTGCCAGCAGGACTAGCGGGGGGTACAATGAGCAGTTCTTC. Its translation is CASRTSGGYNEQFF.

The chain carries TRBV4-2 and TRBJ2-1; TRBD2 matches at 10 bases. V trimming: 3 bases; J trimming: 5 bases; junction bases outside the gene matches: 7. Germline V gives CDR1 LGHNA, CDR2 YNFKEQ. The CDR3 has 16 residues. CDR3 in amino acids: CASSQSFSGGDNEQFF. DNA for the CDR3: TGTGCCAGCAGCCAGTCCTTCAGCGGGGGGGACAATGAGCAGTTCTTC.

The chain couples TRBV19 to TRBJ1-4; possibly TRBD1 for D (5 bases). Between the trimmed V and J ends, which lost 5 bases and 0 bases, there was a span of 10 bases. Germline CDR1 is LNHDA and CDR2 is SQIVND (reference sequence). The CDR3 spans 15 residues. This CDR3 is CASSADRPTNEKLFF. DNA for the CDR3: TGTGCCAGTAGTGCCGACAGACCAACTAATGAAAAACTGTTTTTT. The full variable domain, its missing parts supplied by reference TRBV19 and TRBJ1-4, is DGGITQSPKYLFRKEGQNVTLSCEQNLNHDAMYWYRQDPGQGLRLIYYSQIVNDFQKGDIAEGYSVSREKKESFPLTVTSAQKNPTAFYLCASSADRPTNEKLFFGSGTQLSVL.

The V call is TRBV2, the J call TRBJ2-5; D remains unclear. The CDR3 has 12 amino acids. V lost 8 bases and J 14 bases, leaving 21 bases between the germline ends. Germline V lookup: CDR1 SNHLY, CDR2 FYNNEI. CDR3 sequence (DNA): TGTGCCAGCCTTCCCGTGGTTAGCCCTATTTACTTC. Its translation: CASLPVVSPIYF. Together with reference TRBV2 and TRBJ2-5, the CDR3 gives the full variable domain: EPEVTQTPSHQVTQMGQEVILRCVPISNHLYFYWYRQILGQKVEFLVSFYNNEISEKSEIFDDQFSVERPDGSNFTLKIRSTKLEDSAMYFCASLPVVSPIYFGPGTRLLVL.

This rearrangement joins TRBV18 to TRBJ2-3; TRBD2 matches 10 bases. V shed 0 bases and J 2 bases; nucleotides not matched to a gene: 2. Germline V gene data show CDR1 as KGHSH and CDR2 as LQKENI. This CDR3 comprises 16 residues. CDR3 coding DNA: TGTGCCAGCTCACCACCAGCGGGGGGGTTCACAGATACGCAGTATTTT. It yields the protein CASSPPAGGFTDTQYF.

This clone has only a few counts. CDR3 protein: CASSTPSGGRNIQYF. CDR3 sequence (DNA): TGTGCCAGTAGTACACCTAGCGGGGGGAGAAACATTCAGTACTTC. This chain uses TRBV19 with TRBJ2-4; 11 bases align to TRBD2. In germline, CDR1 is LNHDA, CDR2 SQIVND (reference sequence). The V and J ends lost 4 bases and 6 bases, in that order; junction bases with no gene match: 5. The CDR3 is made up of 15 amino acids.

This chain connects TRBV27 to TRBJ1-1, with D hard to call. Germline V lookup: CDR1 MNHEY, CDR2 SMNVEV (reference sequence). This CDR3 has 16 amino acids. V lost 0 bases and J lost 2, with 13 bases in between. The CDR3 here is CASSLSRGVSNTEAFF. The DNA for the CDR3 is TGTGCCAGCAGTTTATCCCGGGGAGTTAGTAACACTGAAGCTTTCTTT.

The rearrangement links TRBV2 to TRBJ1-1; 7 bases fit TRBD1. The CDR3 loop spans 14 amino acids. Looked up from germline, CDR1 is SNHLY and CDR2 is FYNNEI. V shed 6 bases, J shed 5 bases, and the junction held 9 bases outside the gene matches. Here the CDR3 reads CASRGGRGRTEAFF. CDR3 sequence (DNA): TGTGCCAGCAGGGGCGGGAGGGGGCGAACTGAAGCTTTCTTT.

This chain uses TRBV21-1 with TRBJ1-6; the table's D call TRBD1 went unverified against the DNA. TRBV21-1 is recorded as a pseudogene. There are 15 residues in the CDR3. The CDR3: CASSRRGQAFLPLHF. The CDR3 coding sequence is TGTGCCAGCAGCCGGAGGGGACAGGCATTTCTACCCCTCCACTTT.